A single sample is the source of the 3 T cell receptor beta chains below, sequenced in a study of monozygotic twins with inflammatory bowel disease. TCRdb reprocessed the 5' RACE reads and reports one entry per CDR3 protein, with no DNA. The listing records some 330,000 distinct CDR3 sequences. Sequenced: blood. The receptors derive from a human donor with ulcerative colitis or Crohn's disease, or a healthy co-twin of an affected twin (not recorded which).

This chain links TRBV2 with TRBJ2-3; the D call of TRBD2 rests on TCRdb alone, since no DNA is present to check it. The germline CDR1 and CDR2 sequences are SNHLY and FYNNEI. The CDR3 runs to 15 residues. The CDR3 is CASSEQTRRDDTQYF.

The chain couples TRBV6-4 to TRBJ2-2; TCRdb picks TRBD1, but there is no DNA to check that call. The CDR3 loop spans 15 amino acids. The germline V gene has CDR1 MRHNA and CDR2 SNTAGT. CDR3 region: CASSETGGFTGELFF.

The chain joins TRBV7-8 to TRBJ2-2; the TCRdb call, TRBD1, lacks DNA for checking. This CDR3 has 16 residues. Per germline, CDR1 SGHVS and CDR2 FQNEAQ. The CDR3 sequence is CASSSRDRGYTGELFF.